This TCR beta chain appears in the sequencing data of a study of blood T cell repertoires in COVID-19. As originally analysed: Amplification with reference gene primers provided the estimates of nucleated cell counts. The assay was immunoSEQ multiplex PCR, and TCRdb's table has in-frame clones only and misses some. That table gives V, J and clone size, and the DNA gave D and trimming. The table records about 370,000 clones, approximately 89% of them present only once. CDR1 is LNHDA, CDR2 SQIVND, per germline (reference sequence). V was pared by 5 bases and J by 0 bases, with 8 bases of the junction left unmatched. CDR3 length equals 17 residues.

This chain links TRBV19 with TRBJ1-5; 9 nucleotides align to TRBD1. The TCR was taken from a woman aged 25 to 39 with COVID-19, enrolled during active disease. Sequences were obtained from peripheral blood. The CDR3 DNA sequence: TGTGCCAGTAGTCGCGGGACAGGGCGATATAGCAATCAGCCCCAGCATTTT. The encoded protein is CASSRGTGRYSNQPQHF.